This T cell receptor (beta chain) was identified in a study of vaccination effects on CD4 cells after COVID-19. Clones were read by immunoSEQ multiplex PCR, and TCRdb kept only the in-frame ones, dropping some. The sample includes about 45,000 clones, around 74% seen only once; the top ten take about 9%. Germline CDR1 SEHNR, CDR2 FQNEAQ (reference sequence). This CDR3 is built from 19 residues. The V end lost 2 bases, the J end lost 3 bases, and 25 bases lay between the germline ends. CD4+ T cell isolation took place after less than 13 days of culture. With respect to this clone: As yet, its antigen is unknown.

The sample consisted of CD4+ T cells from PBMCs cultured without peptide, taken before COVID-19 vaccination. The receptor comes from a human donor who had a prior SARS-CoV-2 infection. The chain links TRBV7-9 to TRBJ2-5; D may be TRBD1 (7 bases). The CDR3, as DNA: TGTGCCAGCAGCTTATTACAGCTTAGCGTTGGCAGGGGGGAAGAGACCCAGTACTTC. It codes for CASSLLQLSVGRGEETQYF.